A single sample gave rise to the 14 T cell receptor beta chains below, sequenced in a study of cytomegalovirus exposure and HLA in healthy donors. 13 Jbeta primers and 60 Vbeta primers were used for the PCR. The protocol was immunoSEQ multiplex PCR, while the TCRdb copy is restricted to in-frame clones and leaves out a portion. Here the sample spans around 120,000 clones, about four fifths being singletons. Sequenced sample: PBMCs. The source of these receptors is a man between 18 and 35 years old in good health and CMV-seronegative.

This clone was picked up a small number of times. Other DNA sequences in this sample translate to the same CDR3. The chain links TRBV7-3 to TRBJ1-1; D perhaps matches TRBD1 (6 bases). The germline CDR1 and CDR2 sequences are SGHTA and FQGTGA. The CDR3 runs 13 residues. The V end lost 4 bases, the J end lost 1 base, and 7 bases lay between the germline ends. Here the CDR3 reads CASSSDRNTEAFF. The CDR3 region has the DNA TGTGCCAGCAGCTCGGACAGGAACACTGAAGCTTTCTTT. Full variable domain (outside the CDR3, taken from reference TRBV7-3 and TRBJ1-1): GAGVSQTPSNKVTEKGKYVELRCDPISGHTALYWYRQSLGQGPEFLIYFQGTGAADDSGLPNDRFFAVRPEGSVSTLKIQRTERGDSAVYLCASSSDRNTEAFFGQGTRLTVV.

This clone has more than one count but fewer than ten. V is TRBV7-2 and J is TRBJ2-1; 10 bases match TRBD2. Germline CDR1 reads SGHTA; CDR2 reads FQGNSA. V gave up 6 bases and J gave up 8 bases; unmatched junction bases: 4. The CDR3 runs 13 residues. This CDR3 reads CASRGLAIYEQFF. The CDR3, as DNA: TGTGCCAGCAGGGGACTAGCGATCTATGAGCAGTTCTTC.

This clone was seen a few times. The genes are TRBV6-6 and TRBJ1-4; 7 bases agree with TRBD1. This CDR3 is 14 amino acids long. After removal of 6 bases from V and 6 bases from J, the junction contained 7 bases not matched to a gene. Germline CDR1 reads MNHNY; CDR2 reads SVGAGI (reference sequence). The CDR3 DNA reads TGTGCCAGCAGACCTACGGGACAGCATGAAAAACTGTTTTTT. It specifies CASRPTGQHEKLFF.

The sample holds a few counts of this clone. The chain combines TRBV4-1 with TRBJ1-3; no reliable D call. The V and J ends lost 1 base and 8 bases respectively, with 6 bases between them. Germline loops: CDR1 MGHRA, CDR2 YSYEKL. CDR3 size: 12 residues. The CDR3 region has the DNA TGCGCCAGCAGCCAAGTGGGAGACACCATATATTTT. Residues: CASSQVGDTIYF.

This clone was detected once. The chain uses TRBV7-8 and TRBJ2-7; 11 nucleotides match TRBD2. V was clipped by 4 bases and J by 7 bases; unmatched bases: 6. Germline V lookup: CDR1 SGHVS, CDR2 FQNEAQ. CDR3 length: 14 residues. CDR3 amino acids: CASSSSGLAEEQYV. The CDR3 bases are TGTGCCAGCAGCTCCTCGGGACTAGCGGAGGAGCAGTACGTC.

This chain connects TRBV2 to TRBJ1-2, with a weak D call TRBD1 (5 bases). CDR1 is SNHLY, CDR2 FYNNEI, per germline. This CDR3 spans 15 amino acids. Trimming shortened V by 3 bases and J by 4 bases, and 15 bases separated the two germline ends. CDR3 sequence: CASSDVGGERYGYTF. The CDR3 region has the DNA TGTGCCAGCAGTGATGTTGGAGGGGAACGCTATGGCTACACCTTC.

In DNA, the CDR3 is TGTGCCAGCAGCCCGAACAGGGTGACTGAAGCTTTCTTT. Translation: CASSPNRVTEAFF. V and J are TRBV7-8 and TRBJ1-1, with a tentative D call TRBD1 (6 bases). V was clipped by 5 bases and J by 5 bases, with 12 bases between them. Per the germline V gene, CDR1 is SGHVS and CDR2 is FQNEAQ. There are 13 residues in the CDR3.

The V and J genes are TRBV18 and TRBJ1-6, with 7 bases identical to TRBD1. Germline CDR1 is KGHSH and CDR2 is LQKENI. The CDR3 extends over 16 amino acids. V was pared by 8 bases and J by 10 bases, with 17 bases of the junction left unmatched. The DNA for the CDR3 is TGTGCCAGCCCACTAGTCCCGGGACAGAGGGAATCACCCCTCCACTTT. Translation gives CASPLVPGQRESPLHF.

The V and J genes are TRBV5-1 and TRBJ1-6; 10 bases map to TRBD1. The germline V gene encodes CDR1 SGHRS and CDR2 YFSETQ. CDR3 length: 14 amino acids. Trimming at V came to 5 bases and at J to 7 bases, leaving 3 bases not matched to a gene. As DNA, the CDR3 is TGCGCCAGCAGTCGGGACAGGGGAAATTCACCCCTCCACTTT. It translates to CASSRDRGNSPLHF.

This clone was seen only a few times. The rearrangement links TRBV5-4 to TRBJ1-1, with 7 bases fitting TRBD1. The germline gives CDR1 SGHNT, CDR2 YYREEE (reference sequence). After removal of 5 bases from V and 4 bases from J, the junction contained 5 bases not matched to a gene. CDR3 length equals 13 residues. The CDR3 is CASRFQGGTEAFF. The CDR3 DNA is TGTGCCAGCAGATTTCAGGGGGGCACTGAAGCTTTCTTT.

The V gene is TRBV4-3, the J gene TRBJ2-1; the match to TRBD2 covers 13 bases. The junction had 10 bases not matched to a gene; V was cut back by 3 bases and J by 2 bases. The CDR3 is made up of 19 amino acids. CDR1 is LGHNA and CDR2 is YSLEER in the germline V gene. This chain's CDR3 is CASSHYPGLAGAAYNEQFF. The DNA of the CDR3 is TGCGCCAGCAGCCACTACCCTGGACTAGCGGGAGCAGCCTACAATGAGCAGTTCTTC.

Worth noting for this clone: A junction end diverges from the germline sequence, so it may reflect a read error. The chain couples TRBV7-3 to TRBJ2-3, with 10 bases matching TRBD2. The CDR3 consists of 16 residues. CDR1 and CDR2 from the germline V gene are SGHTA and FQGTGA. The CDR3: CASGLAGTSGTDTQYF. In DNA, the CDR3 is TGTGCCAGCGGCTTAGCCGGGACTAGCGGCACAGATACGCAGTATTTT.

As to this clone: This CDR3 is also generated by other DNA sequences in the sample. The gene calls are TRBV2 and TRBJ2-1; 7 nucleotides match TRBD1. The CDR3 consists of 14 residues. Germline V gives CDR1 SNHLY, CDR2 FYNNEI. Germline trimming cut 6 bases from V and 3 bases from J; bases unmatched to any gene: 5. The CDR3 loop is CASRTDRSYNEQFF. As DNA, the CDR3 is TGTGCCAGCAGAACGGACAGGAGCTACAATGAGCAGTTCTTC. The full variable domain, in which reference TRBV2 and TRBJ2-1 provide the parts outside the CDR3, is EPEVTQTPSHQVTQMGQEVILRCVPISNHLYFYWYRQILGQKVEFLVSFYNNEISEKSEIFDDQFSVERPDGSNFTLKIRSTKLEDSAMYFCASRTDRSYNEQFFGPGTRLTVL.

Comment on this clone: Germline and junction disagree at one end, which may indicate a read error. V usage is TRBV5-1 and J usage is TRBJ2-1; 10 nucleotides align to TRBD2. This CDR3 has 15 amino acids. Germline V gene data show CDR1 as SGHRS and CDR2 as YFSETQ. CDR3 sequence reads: CASGLMTSGYNEQFF. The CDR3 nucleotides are TGCGCCAGCGGCTTGATGACTAGCGGGTATAATGAGCAGTTCTTC.